The 8 T cell receptor beta chains below were found in one sample sequenced in a study of liver allograft versus peripheral blood T cells. Study as a whole: The authors compared T cell receptor repertoires in transplanted livers with recipients' peripheral blood repertoires.

TCRdb passed the reads through MiXCR, listing each CDR3 protein once. Here the sample spans approximately 9,000 distinct CDR3 sequences, approximately 16% being singletons. All receptors come from a human patient who had a liver transplant. Some T cells could come from the graft donor.

The sample holds many counts of this clonotype. V and J are TRBV28 and TRBJ2-7, with 9 bases matching TRBD1. CDR1 MDHEN and CDR2 SYDVKM come from the germline V gene. The CDR3 consists of 13 residues. V lost 6 bases, J lost 3 bases, and 3 bases stayed unmatched. CDR3 bases: TGTGCCAGCAGCGGACAGGGGCACTACGAGCAGTACTTC. Its translation: CASSGQGHYEQYF.

By sample share, this clonotype is medium-sized. The CDR3 DNA sequence: TGTGCCAGCAGGGTGGGCGGCGCGAACACTGAAGCTTTCTTT. Its translation: CASRVGGANTEAFF. The V call is TRBV6-2 or TRBV6-3, the J call TRBJ1-1; unclear D gene. CDR3 length equals 14 residues. V was pared by 6 bases and J by 1 base, with 12 bases between. CDR1 and CDR2 (germline): MNHEY, SVGEGT.

This clonotype was recorded at least ten times. The rearrangement joins TRBV10-3 to TRBJ2-5, with a tentative D call TRBD1 (6 bases). CDR1 is ENHRY, CDR2 SYGVKD, per germline. There are 13 residues in the CDR3. Trimming cost V 11 bases and J 3 bases, with 16 bases left between them. CDR3 loop: CAVLNPGEETQYF. The CDR3 DNA reads as TGTGCCGTCCTAAACCCAGGGGAAGAGACCCAGTACTTC.

This clonotype was found a few times. This chain connects TRBV15 to TRBJ1-1; 10 nucleotides line up with TRBD1. The CDR3 consists of 16 residues. Trimming removed 0 bases from V and 4 bases from J; junction bases left unmatched: 5. CDR1 and CDR2 (germline): LNHNV, YYDKDF (reference sequence). DNA of the CDR3: TGTGCCACCAGCAGAGATCCGGGACAGGGGTTCACTGAAGCTTTCTTT. Translating it yields CATSRDPGQGFTEAFF.

CDR3 DNA: TGTGCCAGCAGCTCCACTAGCGGGATTTACAATGAGCAGTTCTTC. Its translation is CASSSTSGIYNEQFF. V usage is TRBV5-6 and J usage is TRBJ2-1; TRBD2 matches at 10 bases. Germline V gene sequence: CDR1 SGHDT, CDR2 YYEEEE. The CDR3 is made up of 15 amino acids. V was pared by 3 bases and J by 4 bases, with 4 bases of the junction left unmatched.

This clonotype was counted a few times. The chain couples TRBV20-1 to TRBJ1-1, with a weak D call TRBD1 (5 bases). V lost 2 bases to trimming and J lost 3 bases, with 10 bases between them. Per the germline V gene, CDR1 is DFQATT and CDR2 is SNEGSKA (reference sequence). The CDR3 consists of 13 residues. The CDR3 DNA follows: TGCAGTGCTAGATCGGGACTGCACACTGAAGCTTTCTTT. Protein: CSARSGLHTEAFF.

By share, this clonotype ranks as medium-sized. The chain uses TRBV24-1 and TRBJ2-5; 8 bases fit TRBD1. With V trimmed by 9 bases and J by 2 bases, 4 bases remained unmatched. Germline CDR1 reads KGHDR; CDR2 reads SFDVKD. This CDR3 spans 13 amino acids. The DNA for the CDR3 is TGTGCCACCGCGGGACAGGTACAAGAGACCCAGTACTTC. Its translation is CATAGQVQETQYF.

This clonotype was seen more than once but under ten times. The J gene is TRBJ2-5, the V gene TRBV24-1, with D perhaps TRBD1 (6 bases). Germline-derived CDR1 and CDR2 are KGHDR and SFDVKD. The V end was cut by 7 bases, the J end by 5 bases, with 13 bases between. This CDR3 contains 13 residues. For the CDR3, the DNA is TGTGCCACCAGCCAGACAGGAGCTGAGACCCAGTACTTC. This codes for CATSQTGAETQYF.